One T cell receptor beta chain is described in this entry. As handled by the study authors: Estimates of nucleated cell counts were drawn from the amplification of reference gene primers. Clones were read by immunoSEQ multiplex PCR, and TCRdb kept only the in-frame ones, dropping some. That table supplies the V and J calls and clone size; D and trimming were determined from the DNA. This table has some 150,000 clones, roughly 80% appearing once. The CDR3 extends over 13 amino acids. With 6 bases removed from V and 6 bases from J, the gap between germline ends came to 12 bases. This entry is derived from a study of blood T cell repertoires in COVID-19. The wider study: The study drew acute and convalescent COVID-19 samples from the United States, Italy and Spain. The cDNA or gDNA used as material had been derived from T cells, B-cell-depleted T cells, or PBMCs.

The V call is TRBV12-3 or TRBV12-4, the J call TRBJ1-5; D remains unclear. The clonotype comes from a woman between 45 and 60 years old with active or convalescent COVID-19. The sequenced material came from peripheral blood. The DNA for the CDR3 is TGTGCCAGCAGCAAGCATGGCGGTCAGCCCCAGCATTTT. Its protein product is CASSKHGGQPQHF.